Below are 15 T cell receptor beta chains sequenced from a single sample in a study of tumor and adjacent non-tumor tissue in lung cancer. No cell sorting was done before RNA was extracted from the tissue. Three rounds of nested PCR, following a modified ARM-PCR protocol, produced the TCRbeta library. TCRdb reprocessed the multiplex PCR reads with MiXCR, giving one entry per CDR3 protein. Of some 84,000 distinct CDR3 sequences listed, roughly three fifths are singletons. Sequenced sample: lung tumor tissue. The origin of the receptors is a man between 70 and 80 years old with non-small cell lung cancer.

Concerning this clonotype itself: The junction shows a germline mismatch at one end, possibly a read error. This chain joins TRBV4-1 and TRBJ2-6; tentative D call: TRBD1 (7 bases). The CDR3 extends over 16 amino acids. CDR1 is MGHRA, CDR2 YSYEKL, per germline. The CDR3 DNA sequence: TGCGCCAGCAGCCAAGATCGGCAGGGGGAGGCCAACGTTCTGACTTTC. Protein sequence: CASSQDRQGEANVLTF.

This clonotype was seen just once. Sequence at one end of the junction differs from germline and may be a read error. The chain joins TRBV11-1 to TRBJ1-1; the D gene is possibly TRBD1 (5 bases). The CDR3 spans 15 residues. Germline CDR1 and CDR2: SGHAT and FQDESV (reference sequence). As DNA, the CDR3 is TGTACCAGCACCCCGTGGGGGATAAGAGACACTGAATCTTTCTTT. Residues: CTSTPWGIRDTESFF.

Turning to this clonotype: One junction end disagrees with the germline gene, perhaps due to a read error. The rearrangement joins TRBV12-3 or TRBV12-4 to TRBJ2-2; either TRBD1 or TRBD2 may supply D (5 bases each). The CDR3 consists of 14 residues. The CDR3 sequence is CGSRRQQNTGDLFF. DNA of the CDR3: TGTGGCAGCAGGAGACAGCAGAACACCGGGGACCTGTTTTTT.

Points on this clonotype: This sequence may be a read error, since a much larger clone differs from it by one base. The chain links TRBV5-6 to TRBJ2-5; D is undetermined. Germline V gene data show CDR1 as SGHDT and CDR2 as YYEEEE. The CDR3 covers 12 residues. CDR3 residues: CASSLGEETQHF. The CDR3 coding sequence is TGTGCCAGCAGCTTGGGGGAAGAGACCCAGCACTTC.

A note on this clonotype: A junction boundary mismatches the germline segment, possibly from a read error. V and J are TRBV11-2 and TRBJ2-2, with D uncertain. There are 16 residues in the CDR3. CDR1 is SGHAT, CDR2 FQNNGV, per germline. Here the CDR3 reads CASSLFVAMKTGELFF. In DNA, the CDR3 is TGCGCCAGCAGTTTGTTCGTGGCCATGAAGACCGGGGAGCTGTTTTTT. The full variable domain, completed using reference TRBV11-2 and TRBJ2-2, is EAGVAQSPRYKIIEKRQSVAFWCNPISGHATLYWYQQILGQGPKLLIQFQNNGVVDDSQLPKDRFSAERLKGVDSTLKIQPAKLEDSAVYLCASSLFVAMKTGELFFGEGSRLTVL.

Of note for this clonotype: This may be a read error: a much more frequent sequence differs by one nucleotide. V is TRBV5-5 and J is TRBJ2-7, with 10 bases lining up with TRBD1. CDR1 is SGHKS and CDR2 is YYEKEE in the germline V gene (reference sequence). The CDR3 has 13 amino acids. CDR3: CASSPGQGNEEYF. The CDR3 nucleotides read TGTGCCAGCAGCCCGGGACAGGGGAACGAGGAGTACTTC.

The V call is TRBV11-3, the J call TRBJ2-1; the match to TRBD2 covers 9 bases. This CDR3 contains 15 residues. Trimming cost V 7 bases and J 6 bases; bases outside gene matches: 10. CDR1 is SGHNT and CDR2 is YENEEA in the germline V gene. CDR3 nucleotides: TGTGCCAGCAACTTTGCGGGAGGGTCACCCAATGAGCAGTTCTTC. Translation gives CASNFAGGSPNEQFF.

The chain has TRBV29-1 and TRBJ1-5; TRBD1 matches 7 bases. CDR1 is SQVTM and CDR2 is ANQGSEA in the germline V gene. The CDR3 is made up of 16 amino acids. The J segment lost 0 bases and the V segment lost 5 bases, leaving 10 bases of the junction unmatched. Written as DNA, the CDR3 is TGCAGCGTTCCCCGGGACAGTGTCCTTAGCAATCAGCCCCAGCATTTT. It is translated as CSVPRDSVLSNQPQHF.

A word on this clonotype: An end of the junction differs from the germline gene, which may be a read error. The rearrangement links TRBV29-1 to TRBJ2-5, with D perhaps TRBD2 (6 bases). The germline V gene encodes CDR1 SQVTM and CDR2 ANQGSEA. This CDR3 has 14 amino acids. The CDR3 here is CSVGGLGAMETLYF. In DNA, the CDR3 is TGCAGCGTGGGAGGACTGGGCGCGATGGAGACCCTGTACTTC.

Remarks on this clonotype: One end of the junction fails to match germline, which may point to a read error. CDR3 nucleotide sequence: TGTGCCAGCAGTTTAGGACAGGGAACTAACTATGACTACACCTTC. As protein: CASSLGQGTNYDYTF. The chain is built from TRBV12-3 or TRBV12-4 and TRBJ1-2, with TRBD1 matching 7 bases. The CDR3 is 15 amino acids.

As for this clonotype: Germline is not matched at one junction end, which may reflect a read error. This chain connects TRBV20-1 to TRBJ2-5; possible D gene TRBD2, 6 bases. CDR1 is DFQATT, CDR2 SNEGSKA, per germline (reference sequence). The CDR3 extends over 13 amino acids. This CDR3 is CSASGDLADTQYF. The CDR3 bases are TGTAGTGCTAGTGGGGACTTAGCTGATACCCAGTACTTC.

A remark on this clonotype: Just one base apart from a much larger clone, this may be a read error. J is TRBJ2-7 and V is TRBV6-5, with 8 bases matching TRBD2. The CDR3 length is 14 residues. Germline V gene data show CDR1 as MNHEY and CDR2 as SVGAGI. Losses at the gene ends were 8 bases for V and 6 bases for J; bases not matched to a gene: 12. CDR3 sequence (DNA): TGTGCCAGCGGCCTGAACAGAGCGGGGGCCGAGCAGTACTTC. Translating gives CASGLNRAGAEQYF.

This clonotype has ten or more counts. This chain uses TRBV6-5 with TRBJ1-6; unclear D gene. Trimming removed 8 bases at V and 8 bases at J, with 10 bases between. CDR1 MNHEY and CDR2 SVGAGI come from the germline V gene. The CDR3 is 12 residues long. CDR3 DNA: TGTGCCAGCGGGCTAGGTGATTCACCCCTCCACTTT. As protein: CASGLGDSPLHF.

A few counts support this clonotype. The chain couples TRBV5-8 to TRBJ1-1, with D unclear. The V and J ends lost 0 bases and 4 bases respectively, with 13 bases between them. Germline values: CDR1 SGHTS, CDR2 YDEGEE. The CDR3 is made up of 15 amino acids. This CDR3 reads CASSLAPGWSTEAFF. CDR3 bases: TGTGCCAGCAGCTTGGCTCCGGGTTGGAGCACTGAAGCTTTCTTT.

V is TRBV24-1 and J is TRBJ2-5; maybe TRBD2 (6 bases). Germline V gene data show CDR1 as KGHDR and CDR2 as SFDVKD. With 6 bases removed from V and 1 base from J, the gap between germline ends came to 11 bases. CDR3 length: 14 amino acids. The chain's CDR3 is CATSQAGIQETQYF. The CDR3 DNA reads TGTGCCACCAGTCAGGCGGGGATCCAAGAGACCCAGTACTTC.